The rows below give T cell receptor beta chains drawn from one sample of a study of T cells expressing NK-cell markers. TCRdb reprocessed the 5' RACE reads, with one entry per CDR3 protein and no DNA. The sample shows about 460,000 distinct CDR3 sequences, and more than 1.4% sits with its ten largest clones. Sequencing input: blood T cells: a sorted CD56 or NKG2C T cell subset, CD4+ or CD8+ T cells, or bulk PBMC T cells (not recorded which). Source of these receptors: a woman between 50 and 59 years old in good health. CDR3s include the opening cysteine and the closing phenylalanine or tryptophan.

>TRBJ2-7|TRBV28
CASYPTGSYEQYF
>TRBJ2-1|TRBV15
CATSQLAGGIGEQFF
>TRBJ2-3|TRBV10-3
CAISETDRGTDTQYF
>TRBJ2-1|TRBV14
CASSPRDYYYNEQFF
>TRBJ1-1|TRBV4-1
CASSQGSALLNTEAFF
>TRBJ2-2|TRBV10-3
CAISEPPGLAGGELFF
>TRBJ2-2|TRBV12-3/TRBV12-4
CASRRTNTGELFF
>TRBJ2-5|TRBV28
CASSFRQGEETQYF
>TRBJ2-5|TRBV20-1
CSARGLAGAGRETQYF
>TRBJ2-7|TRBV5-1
CASSLSPGTGGGEQYF
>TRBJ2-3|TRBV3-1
CASSPHATSGLTDTQYF
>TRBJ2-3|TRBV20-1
CSARGLGGSDTQYF
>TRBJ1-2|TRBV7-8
CASSLDVGLGYTF
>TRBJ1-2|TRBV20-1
CSARESARNYGYTF
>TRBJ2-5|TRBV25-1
CASSATSAETQYF
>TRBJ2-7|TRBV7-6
CASSPSPGQESYYEQYF
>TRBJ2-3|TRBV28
CASSPGTVDTQYF
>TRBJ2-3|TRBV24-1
CATSDLQREGIDTQYF
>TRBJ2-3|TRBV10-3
CAITKDRLRTDTQYF
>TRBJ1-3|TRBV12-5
CASGLVLGNTIYF
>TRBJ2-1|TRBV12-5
CASGLSRYNEQFF
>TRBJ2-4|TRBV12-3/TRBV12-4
CASSPLGTRAGNIQYF
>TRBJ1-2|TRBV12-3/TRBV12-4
CASSTGTPNYGYTF
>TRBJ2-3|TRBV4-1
CASSQGDGVRDTQYF
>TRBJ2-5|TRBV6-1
CASIRIAGKETQYF
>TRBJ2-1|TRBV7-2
CASSSRGGSYNEQFF
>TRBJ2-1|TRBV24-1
CATSLGQQQFF
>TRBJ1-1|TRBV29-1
CSVQGVMNTEAFF
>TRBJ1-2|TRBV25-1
CASSRTGTGQHYGYTF
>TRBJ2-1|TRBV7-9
CASSSPSSGREAYNEQFF
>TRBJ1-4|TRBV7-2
CASSELARIEKLFF
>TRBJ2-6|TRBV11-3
CASSLGIFGSGANVLTF
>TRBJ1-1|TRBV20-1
CTGGGVPEEAFF
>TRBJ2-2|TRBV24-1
CATSDSILRTGELFF
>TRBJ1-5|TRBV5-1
CASSREGAATGQPQHF
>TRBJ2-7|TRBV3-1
CASSLFGTGDNEQYF
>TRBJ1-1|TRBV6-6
CASSYRGAFRAFF
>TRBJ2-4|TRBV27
CASSPLAKNIQYF
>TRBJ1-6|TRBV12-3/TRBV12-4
CASSSQGGARNSPLHF
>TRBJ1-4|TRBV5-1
CASSPLALPGEKLFF
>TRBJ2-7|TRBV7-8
CASSLVGWVYEQYF
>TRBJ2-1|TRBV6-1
CASSVYGKNNEQFF
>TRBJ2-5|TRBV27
CASSLGAAPRETQYF
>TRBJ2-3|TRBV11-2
CASSSGTREDTQYF
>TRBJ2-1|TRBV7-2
CASSPRTGENEQFF
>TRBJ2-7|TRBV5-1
CASSLVGEATYEQYF